This TCR beta chain was identified in a study of vaccination effects on CD4 cells after COVID-19. The repertoire was sequenced with immunoSEQ multiplex PCR; TCRdb's copy has only in-frame clones and lacks some. The sample carries around 60,000 clones, 70% to 80% recorded once. Sequencing was preceded by expansion of antigen-specific CD4+ T cells with viral peptide pools in the ViraFEST assay. Researchers isolated CD4+ T cells once 9 to 11 days of culture had elapsed. None of these healthy vaccinees had been infected with SARS-CoV-2 before vaccination. The researchers cultured fewer than 2.5 million PBMC per well with about 11 IU/ml IL-2 and roughly 9.2 ug/ml peptides. Half-medium exchanges with IL-2 medium took place on days 3 and 7. As regards this clone: Its antigen remains unknown.

Findings of the study overall: Early post-infection timepoints were missing from the study, which also had few convalescent patients. Clonal contraction was marked in infection- and vaccine-induced clones late after vaccination.

The sequence derives from a human donor who received a COVID-19 vaccine. Sequencing used CD4+ T cells from PBMCs cultured with HCoV-NL63 spike peptides, obtained before COVID-19 vaccination.

The CDR3: CASSPWTGYGYTF. CDR3 nucleotides: TGTGCCAGCAGTCCATGGACAGGCTATGGCTACACCTTC. V usage is TRBV27 and J usage is TRBJ1-2, with TRBD1 matching over 7 bases. The junction had 4 bases not matched to a gene; V was cut back by 5 bases and J by 4 bases. Germline-derived CDR1 and CDR2 are MNHEY and SMNVEV (reference sequence). The CDR3 length is 13 residues.